These T cell receptor beta chains were read from a single sample in a study of T-cell memory formation after mild COVID-19. Each CDR3 protein gets one entry after TCRdb re-called the 5' RACE reads with MiXCR. This sample yields 13,000 to 15,000 distinct CDR3 sequences, of which about 21% are seen a single time; over 45% belongs to the top ten. Specimen: PBMCs or a T cell subset sorted from them (not recorded which). All receptors come from an adult woman who had mild COVID-19 (a few samples of this study predate the infection). Cell type and time point are not known. CDR3s include the opening cysteine and the closing phenylalanine or tryptophan. Fields, in order: V gene, D gene, J gene, CDR3 protein. The D gene is left open where the match is weak.

>TRBV11-2|.|TRBJ2-3
CASSPGRAVLGTDTQYF
>TRBV7-2|.|TRBJ2-5
CASSLDRGGRTQYF
>TRBV6-5|.|TRBJ2-7
CASSPPQGRAAAQYF
>TRBV7-9|.|TRBJ1-3
CASSSNRDPRNTIYF
>TRBV5-1|TRBD1|TRBJ1-1
CASRSGRGLGTEAFF
>TRBV13|.|TRBJ2-5
CASSSQTLDQETQYF
>TRBV4-1|TRBD2|TRBJ2-1
CASSQAGGSYNEQFF
>TRBV2|TRBD2|TRBJ2-1
CASSTSKTSGRDNEQFF
>TRBV19|TRBD2|TRBJ2-3
CASSVTSGRDTQYF
>TRBV20-1|TRBD1|TRBJ1-2
CSARDFGQDHGYTF
>TRBV5-5|.|TRBJ2-7
CASRVGYEQYF
>TRBV4-1|.|TRBJ1-1
CASSQEGLPGGTEAFF
>TRBV5-1|.|TRBJ1-1
CASSLARGGPNTEAFF
>TRBV5-6|TRBD1|TRBJ2-2
CASSFPPGQGGANTGELFF
>TRBV9|.|TRBJ2-7
CASSVEGYEQYF
>TRBV20-1|.|TRBJ1-1
CSARGKRALETEAFF
>TRBV12-3/TRBV12-4|TRBD2|TRBJ2-7
CASRLAGAKTYEQYF
>TRBV7-9|.|TRBJ2-7
CASSLTGLTYEQYF
>TRBV12-3/TRBV12-4|.|TRBJ2-4
CASRTLADLAKNIQYF
>TRBV9|TRBD1|TRBJ1-5
CASSVGTGTNQPQHF
>TRBV7-9|.|TRBJ2-2
CASSFENTGELFF
>TRBV13|TRBD2|TRBJ2-3
CASSGLAGMSTDTQYF
>TRBV24-1|TRBD1|TRBJ2-2
CATSDWDRTNTGELFF
>TRBV7-2|.|TRBJ2-4
CASSLRETGLAREIQYF
>TRBV20-1|TRBD1|TRBJ1-5
CSAAGTGGAGQPQHF
>TRBV21-1|.|TRBJ2-4
CASSTQRDIQYF
>TRBV9|.|TRBJ2-7
CASSQAQGGEQYF
>TRBV2|TRBD1|TRBJ2-2
CASSPGQGSGELFF
>TRBV29-1|.|TRBJ1-1
CSVEGGRMNTEAFF
>TRBV3-1|.|TRBJ1-1
CASSQGSNTEAFF
>TRBV11-2|TRBD2|TRBJ2-1
CASSLDTGGGPNEQFF
>TRBV7-2|.|TRBJ2-7
CASSQGGVPTWGQTEYEQYF
>TRBV30|TRBD1|TRBJ2-5
CAWSVQGKAQYF
>TRBV6-5|.|TRBJ2-7
CASRGWDYEQYF
>TRBV12-3/TRBV12-4|.|TRBJ2-5
CASSLPRTQETQYF
>TRBV7-9|TRBD2|TRBJ2-3
CASSPPGGGTDTQYF
>TRBV4-1|TRBD1|TRBJ2-4
CASSQGDRDGNIQYF
>TRBV7-9|.|TRBJ1-5
CASSLAGDKFAF
>TRBV2|.|TRBJ1-1
CASSESPGTEAFF
>TRBV11-2|.|TRBJ1-2
CASSDHRAPVDGYTF
>TRBV11-3|TRBD2|TRBJ2-1
CASSDSGRALHNEQFF
>TRBV30|TRBD1|TRBJ1-1
CAWTTGGAWTEAFF
>TRBV20-1|TRBD2|TRBJ2-3
CSVEGGGAADTQYF
>TRBV10-3|.|TRBJ2-7
CAISSGDVSSYEQYF
>TRBV29-1|TRBD2|TRBJ2-7
CSVDGVAGGYEQYF
>TRBV7-2|TRBD2|TRBJ2-1
CASSSSGEPYNEQFF
>TRBV20-1|.|TRBJ2-7
CSARPGIGSYEQYF
>TRBV7-8|.|TRBJ2-5
CASSSGAGENQETQYF
>TRBV18|.|TRBJ1-1
CASSPHGGGTEAFF
>TRBV7-3|.|TRBJ2-3
CASSQKDTGQILDTDTQYF
>TRBV9|TRBD1|TRBJ1-6
CASSARDRVTYNSPLHF
>TRBV6-5|.|TRBJ1-6
CASSLYFTGKNSPLHF